A selection of T cell receptor beta chains follows, all from one sample in a study of T-cell reconstitution after alpha-beta-depleted transplantation in children. A single record per CDR3 protein comes from TCRdb applying MiXCR to the PCR reads. This sample has about 540,000 distinct CDR3 sequences, with about 17% found just once. This sample comprised PBMCs from the stem cell graft donor, obtained from the stem cell graft. The receptors were gathered from a human donor who donated a stem cell graft to a child with acute lymphoblastic leukemia. Each CDR3 is given without its conserved first and last residue. Rows may omit the clone size; those that give it use once, few, many or a size class.

>TRBV29-1|TRBJ2-1|-
SVVGTGFNNEQF
>TRBV5-5|TRBJ2-1|once
ASSLFFSRGLDEQF
>TRBV2|TRBJ2-7|few
ASRDSSYSEQY
>TRBV6-2/TRBV6-3|TRBJ2-7|few
ASSYSMIEISYEQY
>TRBV7-9|TRBJ2-1|once
ASTFWGGGSYNEQF
>TRBV11-2|TRBJ1-1|few
ASSRVFRSTEAF
>TRBV12-3/TRBV12-4|TRBJ2-3|few
ASIGLWGTGTDTQY
>TRBV25-1|TRBJ2-7|-
ASSELETGDYEQY
>TRBV27|TRBJ2-1|-
ASSFSRGSEQF
>TRBV18|TRBJ2-7|-
ASSPEGDFSYEQY
>TRBV12-3/TRBV12-4|TRBJ1-1|-
ASRRQGENTEAF